Sequencing of this TCR beta chain was carried out in a study of T-cell memory formation after mild COVID-19 (dated by TCRdb to the early 2020s). Broadly, across the study: Most TCR sequence clusters were specific to one of the two donors. In two donors, T-cell clones that expanded and contracted after mild COVID-19 were followed by sequencing TCRalpha and TCRbeta repertoires longitudinally. The cohort was made up of two young adult volunteers, one female and one male, who were previously healthy. Here is what the overall study found, with its caveats: SARS-CoV-2 specificity was not confirmed for the second-wave clones peaking on day 37. The study included only two mild cases, and larger cohorts that include severe cases with pre-infection samples were judged to be necessary. Contracting CD4+ clones were found mainly in CM and EM memory subsets, while CD8+ clones were enriched in EMRA. Some responding clones were detected in pre-infection memory, suggesting pre-existing cross-reactive memory T cells joined the SARS-CoV-2 response. Balanced CD4/CD8 phenotypes were observed for clones contracting from day 15 to 85, whereas a bias towards CD4+ was observed for a second wave of clones expanding from day 15 to 37.

Ficoll-Paque density gradient centrifugation was used to isolate PBMCs. Its CDR3 holds 15 amino acids, cysteine through phenylalanine. Just CDR3 DNA is preserved here, 45 bases in frame from base 1. The germline V and J ends show losses of 4 bases and 4 bases respectively, and no gene match explains 7 bases of the junction. The germline V gene gives CDR1 as MNHEY and CDR2 as SVGAGI. Concerning this clonotype: What antigen it recognizes has not been identified. No base quality values were provided; no much bigger clone lies one nucleotide off.

Data came from an Illumina NovaSeq 6000. TCRalpha and TCRbeta cDNA libraries were built by 5'RACE with constant-segment primers, adding sample barcodes and unique molecular identifiers. RNA was extracted from every sample with Trizol reagent. Library amplification was performed in two PCR steps, and a second sample barcode and Illumina TruSeq adapters were introduced in the second step. Sequencing of libraries was performed on an Illumina NovaSeq with 2 x 150 bp paired-end reads. On the study's bioinformatics: The reads were demultiplexed and collapsed into UMI-guided consensus sequences using migec v1.2.7. With mixcr v2.1.11, UMI consensuses were aligned to TRA and TRB V and J templates and assembled into clonotypes. A clonotype was counted as expanded or contracted only when both edgeR and NoisET called the clonotype significant, with the noise models trained on biological replicates. edgeR calls used a false discovery rate-adjusted p below 0.01 and a log2 fold-change threshold of 1. As an exploratory analysis of dynamics, PCA with hierarchical clustering was applied to max-normalized trajectories of the 1000 most abundant clonotypes. The CD4 or CD8 phenotype of responding clones was assigned using the separately sequenced CD4+ and CD8+ repertoires. TCRdb reprocessing: public reads trimmed at Q25 with fastp, clones called with MiXCR, in-frame beta chains kept. Rows are unified per CDR3 protein, each entry keeping the most common DNA and genes. TCRdb's processing, not the study's, gives the V and J calls here. The sample has 250,000 to 350,000 distinct CDR3 sequences on record, around 15% of them singletons. In total, the top ten clones hold approximately 25% of the sample.

This receptor was obtained from a man between 18 and 35 years old who had mild COVID-19 (a few samples of this study predate the infection). The sample titles of this study are shuffled in the database, so cell type and time point are left out; the donor was told from shared clones. This chain joins TRBV6-5 to TRBJ1-5, with 7 bases aligning to TRBD1. Sequenced sample: PBMCs or a T cell subset sorted from them (not recorded which). The bases read TGTGCCAGCAGTTGGGGCAGGGGGGTGAATCAGCCCCAGCATTTT. This gives the protein CASSWGRGVNQPQHF.